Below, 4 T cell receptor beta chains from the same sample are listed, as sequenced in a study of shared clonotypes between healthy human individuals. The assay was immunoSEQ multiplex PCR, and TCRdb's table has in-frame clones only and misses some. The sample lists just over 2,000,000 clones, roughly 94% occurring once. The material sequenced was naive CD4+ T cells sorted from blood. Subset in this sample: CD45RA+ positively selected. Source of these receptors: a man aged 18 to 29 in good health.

CDR3 amino acids: CASRDSGNTIYF. In DNA, the CDR3 is TGTGCCAGCAGGGATTCTGGAAACACCATATATTTT. The genes are TRBV6-5 and TRBJ1-3; no firm D call. The germline V gene has CDR1 MNHEY and CDR2 SVGAGI. Trimming pared 6 bases from V and 1 base from J, leaving 4 bases between. The CDR3 loop spans 12 amino acids.

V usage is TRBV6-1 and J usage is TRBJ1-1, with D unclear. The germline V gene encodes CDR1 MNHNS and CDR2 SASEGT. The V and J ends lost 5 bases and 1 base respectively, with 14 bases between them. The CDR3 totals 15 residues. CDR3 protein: CASSKDSRTNTEAFF. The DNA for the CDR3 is TGTGCCAGCAGTAAGGACTCCCGAACGAACACTGAAGCTTTCTTT.

The CDR3 region has the DNA TGTGCCAGCAGCGTAGATGGGGGGGCCCTGGCAAACTACGAGCAGTACTTC. It yields the protein CASSVDGGALANYEQYF. This chain uses TRBV9 with TRBJ2-7; tentatively, D is TRBD2 (7 bases). Germline CDR1 is SGDLS and CDR2 is YYNGEE. The CDR3 loop spans 17 amino acids. V gave up 0 bases and J gave up 3 bases, with 19 bases separating them.

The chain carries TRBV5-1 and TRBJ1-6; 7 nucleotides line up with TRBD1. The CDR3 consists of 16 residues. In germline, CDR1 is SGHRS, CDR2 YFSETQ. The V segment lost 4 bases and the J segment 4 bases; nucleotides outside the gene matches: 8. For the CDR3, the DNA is TGCGCCAGCAGCCGGGGGGGACAGCAATATAATTCACCCCTCCACTTT. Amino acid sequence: CASSRGGQQYNSPLHF.